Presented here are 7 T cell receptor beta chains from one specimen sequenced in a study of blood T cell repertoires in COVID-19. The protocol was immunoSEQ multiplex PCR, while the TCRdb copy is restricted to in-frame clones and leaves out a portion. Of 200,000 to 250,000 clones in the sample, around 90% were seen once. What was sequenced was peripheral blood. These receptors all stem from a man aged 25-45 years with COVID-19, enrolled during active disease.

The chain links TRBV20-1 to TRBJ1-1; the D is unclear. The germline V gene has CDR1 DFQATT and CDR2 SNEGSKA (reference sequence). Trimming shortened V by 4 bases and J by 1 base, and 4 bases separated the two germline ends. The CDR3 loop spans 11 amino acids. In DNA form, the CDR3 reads TGCAGTGCTATCAAGAACACTGAAGCTTTCTTT. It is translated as CSAIKNTEAFF.

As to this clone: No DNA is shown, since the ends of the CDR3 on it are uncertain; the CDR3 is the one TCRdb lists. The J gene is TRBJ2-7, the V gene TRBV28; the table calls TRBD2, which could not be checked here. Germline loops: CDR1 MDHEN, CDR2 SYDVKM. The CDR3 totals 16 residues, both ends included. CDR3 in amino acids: CASSSSGLAGVYEQYF.

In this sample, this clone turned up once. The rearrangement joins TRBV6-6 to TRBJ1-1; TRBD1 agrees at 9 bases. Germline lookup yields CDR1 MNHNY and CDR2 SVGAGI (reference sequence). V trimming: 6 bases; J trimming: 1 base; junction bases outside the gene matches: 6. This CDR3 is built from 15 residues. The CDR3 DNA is TGTGCCAGCAGCTACGCGGGACAGGGGAACACTGAAGCTTTCTTT. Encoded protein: CASSYAGQGNTEAFF.

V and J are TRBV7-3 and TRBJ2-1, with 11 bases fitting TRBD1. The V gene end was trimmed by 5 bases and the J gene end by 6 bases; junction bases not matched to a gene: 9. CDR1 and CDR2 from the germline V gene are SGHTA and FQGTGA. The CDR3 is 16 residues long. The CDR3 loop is CASSPGQGERGNEQFF. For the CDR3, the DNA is TGTGCCAGCAGCCCGGGACAGGGGGAGAGGGGCAATGAGCAGTTCTTC.

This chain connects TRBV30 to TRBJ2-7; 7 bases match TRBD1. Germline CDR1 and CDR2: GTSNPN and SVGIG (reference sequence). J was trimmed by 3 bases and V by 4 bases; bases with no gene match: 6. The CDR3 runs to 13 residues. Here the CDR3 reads CAWTHRGGYEQYF. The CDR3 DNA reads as TGTGCCTGGACCCACAGGGGTGGCTACGAGCAGTACTTC.

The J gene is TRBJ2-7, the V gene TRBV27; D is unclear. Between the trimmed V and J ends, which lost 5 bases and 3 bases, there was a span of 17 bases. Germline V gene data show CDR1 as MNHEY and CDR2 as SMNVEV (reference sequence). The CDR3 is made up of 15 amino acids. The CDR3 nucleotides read TGTGCCAGCAGTCCCGTTTCCACTCTTAACTACGAGCAGTACTTC. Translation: CASSPVSTLNYEQYF.

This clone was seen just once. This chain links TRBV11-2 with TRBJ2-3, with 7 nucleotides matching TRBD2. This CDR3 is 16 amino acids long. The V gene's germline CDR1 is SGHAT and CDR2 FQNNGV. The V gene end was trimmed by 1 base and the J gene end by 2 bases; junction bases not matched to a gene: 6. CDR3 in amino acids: CASSLGGRSPTDTQYF. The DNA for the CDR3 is TGTGCCAGCAGCTTAGGCGGGAGATCTCCCACAGATACGCAGTATTTT.